This T cell receptor (beta chain) was profiled in a study of shared clonotypes between healthy human individuals. Study information: Researchers assigned three CD4 naive, three CD4 memory, two CD8 naive and one CD8 memory plate to each donor. Broader study findings: Non-shared clonotypes had lower generation probabilities than those shared by all four donors.

Profiled with immunoSEQ multiplex PCR; TCRdb holds only in-frame clones, not every one. The repertoire consists of a few million clones, with about 92% occurring once and the leading ten covering under 0.15%. Negatively enriched CD4+ T cells were divided by CD45RA into naive and memory. Turning to this clone: Its antigen is unknown.

In germline, CDR1 is SGHAT, CDR2 FQNNGV. V shed 5 bases and J shed 1 base, with 3 bases lying between them. The CDR3 contains 12 residues. Sequencing used naive CD4+ T cells sorted from blood. Subset given: CD45RA+ positively selected. The chain employs TRBV11-2 and TRBJ2-1; unclear D gene. The sequence was collected from a man aged 18 to 35 in good health. CDR3 loop: CASSQSYNEQFF. DNA for the CDR3: TGTGCCAGCAGCCAATCCTACAATGAGCAGTTCTTC.